This T cell receptor beta chain is from a study of cytomegalovirus exposure and HLA in healthy donors. Unrecorded immune exposures were likely, despite nominal health at sampling. With respect to this clone: Its antigen is not known.

The PCR contained 60 Vbeta and 13 Jbeta primers. Assay used: immunoSEQ multiplex PCR; TCRdb lists only in-frame clones, some missing. The sample yields approximately 100,000 clones, over 70% seen once. V lost 2 bases and J 9 bases, leaving 11 bases between the germline ends. This CDR3 contains 13 residues. Per germline, CDR1 MNHEY and CDR2 SVGAGI. Overall study results and limits: Association of a missense DCLRE1C variant with TCR beta V- and J-gene trimming was reported in a later analysis.

The chain combines TRBV6-5 with TRBJ1-5; D is unclear. The TCR originated in a man aged 18 to 30 in good health and CMV-seropositive. Sequenced: PBMCs. The CDR3 DNA follows: TGTGCCAGCAGTTACCGGGATCGCGGGCCCCAGCATTTT. Translating it yields CASSYRDRGPQHF.